The rows below give T cell receptor beta chains drawn from one sample of a study of CD8 T cells in Susac syndrome. TCRdb recomputed calls from the immunoSEQ multiplex PCR reads with MiXCR, one row per CDR3 protein. The sample has about 22,000 distinct CDR3 sequences; more than 85% are singletons. Sample: CD8+ T cells from PBMCs. The receptors come from a human donor in good health. Both conserved end residues are part of each CDR3. A D gene is named only where the DNA matches it firmly. Some rows have no size entry. The others give once, few or many, or a class for an expanded clone.

abundance: .; d_gene: TRBD1; v_gene: TRBV7-9; j_gene: TRBJ2-1; CDR3nt: TGTGCCAGCAGCCACGGGACAGGGGGCAAAGATGAGCAGTTCTTC; CDR3aa: CASSHGTGGKDEQFF
abundance: .; d_gene: .; v_gene: TRBV6-2/TRBV6-3; j_gene: TRBJ2-2; CDR3nt: TGTGCCAGCAGTACCGGGACCTCGTCCGGGGAGCTGTTTTTT; CDR3aa: CASSTGTSSGELFF
abundance: .; d_gene: .; v_gene: TRBV7-9; j_gene: TRBJ2-1; CDR3nt: TGTGCCAGCAGCTCCCCCCTGAGTGCCCTGAGCTCCTACAATGAGCAGTTCTTC; CDR3aa: CASSSPLSALSSYNEQFF
abundance: .; d_gene: .; v_gene: TRBV9; j_gene: TRBJ2-2; CDR3nt: TGTGCCAGCAGCGCGGATCAGGGGACCACCGGGGAGCTGTTTTTT; CDR3aa: CASSADQGTTGELFF
abundance: .; d_gene: .; v_gene: TRBV7-6; j_gene: TRBJ1-5; CDR3nt: TGTGCCAGCAGCTCGGGGCGGGGGGACCAGCATTTT; CDR3aa: CASSSGRGDQHF
abundance: .; d_gene: .; v_gene: TRBV20-1; j_gene: TRBJ2-1; CDR3nt: TGCAGTGCTAGAGATAAGGTAGGGCCAAGGAATGAGCAGTTCTTC; CDR3aa: CSARDKVGPRNEQFF
abundance: .; d_gene: .; v_gene: TRBV6-5; j_gene: TRBJ1-5; CDR3nt: TGTGCCAGCAGTTACGGGATGGAGGGCCAGGCGCAGCATTTT; CDR3aa: CASSYGMEGQAQHF
abundance: .; d_gene: .; v_gene: TRBV15; j_gene: TRBJ2-5; CDR3nt: TGTGCCGCCTCGGAGGGGACAGCTCAAGAGACCCAGTACTTC; CDR3aa: CAASEGTAQETQYF
abundance: .; d_gene: .; v_gene: TRBV9; j_gene: TRBJ2-7; CDR3nt: TGTGCCAGCAGTGTTGGCGGGGGCGCCTACGAGCAGTACTTC; CDR3aa: CASSVGGGAYEQYF
abundance: .; d_gene: .; v_gene: TRBV5-1; j_gene: TRBJ2-7; CDR3nt: TGCGCCAGCAGCTTTTACGGGACAAACTACGAGCAGTACTTC; CDR3aa: CASSFYGTNYEQYF
abundance: once; d_gene: TRBD2; v_gene: TRBV5-5; j_gene: TRBJ2-7; CDR3nt: TGTGCCAGCAGCTTGCGGTCGAGCGGGGGGGCCTACGAGCAGTACTTC; CDR3aa: CASSLRSSGGAYEQYF
abundance: .; d_gene: TRBD1; v_gene: TRBV9; j_gene: TRBJ2-7; CDR3nt: TGTGCCAGCAGCCCAGGGACAGGGGGCGGATACGAGCAGTACTTC; CDR3aa: CASSPGTGGGYEQYF
abundance: .; d_gene: TRBD1; v_gene: TRBV11-2; j_gene: TRBJ2-1; CDR3nt: TGTGCCAGCAGCCCCCGGACAGGCGGCTCCTACAATGAGCAGTTCTTC; CDR3aa: CASSPRTGGSYNEQFF
abundance: .; d_gene: .; v_gene: TRBV5-1; j_gene: TRBJ1-2; CDR3nt: TGCGCCAGCAGCTTAGCCCATAACTATGGCTACACCTTC; CDR3aa: CASSLAHNYGYTF
abundance: few; d_gene: .; v_gene: TRBV5-1; j_gene: TRBJ1-1; CDR3nt: TGCGCCAGCAGCTTGGTGGACCAGCCGGGGACTGAAGCTTTCTTT; CDR3aa: CASSLVDQPGTEAFF
abundance: .; d_gene: .; v_gene: TRBV20-1; j_gene: TRBJ1-3; CDR3nt: TGCAGTGCTAGAGATATGGGAGGATCGGGAAACACCATATATTTT; CDR3aa: CSARDMGGSGNTIYF
abundance: .; d_gene: TRBD1; v_gene: TRBV7-8; j_gene: TRBJ2-7; CDR3nt: TGTGCCAGCAGCTTAGCGGCAGGGGGCGCGCCCCACGAGCAGTACTTC; CDR3aa: CASSLAAGGAPHEQYF
abundance: .; d_gene: .; v_gene: TRBV14; j_gene: TRBJ1-1; CDR3nt: TGTGCCAGCAGCGCTAAGGGGACCGAGAGCACTGAAGCTTTCTTT; CDR3aa: CASSAKGTESTEAFF
abundance: .; d_gene: TRBD1; v_gene: TRBV7-9; j_gene: TRBJ1-2; CDR3nt: TGTGCCAGCAGCGGACAGGATAACTATGGCTACACCTTC; CDR3aa: CASSGQDNYGYTF
abundance: .; d_gene: TRBD1; v_gene: TRBV9; j_gene: TRBJ2-7; CDR3nt: TGTGCCAGCAGCTCACGTCCGGGACAGTTCTACGAGCAGTACTTC; CDR3aa: CASSSRPGQFYEQYF
abundance: .; d_gene: .; v_gene: TRBV2; j_gene: TRBJ2-7; CDR3nt: TGTGCCAGCAGTGAGGGCTACGAGCAGTACTTC; CDR3aa: CASSEGYEQYF
abundance: .; d_gene: .; v_gene: TRBV6-5; j_gene: TRBJ2-4; CDR3nt: TGTGCCAGCAGTTACTCACAGGGGGGGAACATTCAGTACTTC; CDR3aa: CASSYSQGGNIQYF
abundance: .; d_gene: .; v_gene: TRBV2; j_gene: TRBJ2-2; CDR3nt: TGTGCCAGCAGTGATGGCCCGGCGAACACCGGGGAGCTGTTTTTT; CDR3aa: CASSDGPANTGELFF
abundance: .; d_gene: .; v_gene: TRBV7-9; j_gene: TRBJ2-1; CDR3nt: TGTGCCAGCAGTTTAGCCGGGTCCTACAATGAGCAGTTCTTC; CDR3aa: CASSLAGSYNEQFF